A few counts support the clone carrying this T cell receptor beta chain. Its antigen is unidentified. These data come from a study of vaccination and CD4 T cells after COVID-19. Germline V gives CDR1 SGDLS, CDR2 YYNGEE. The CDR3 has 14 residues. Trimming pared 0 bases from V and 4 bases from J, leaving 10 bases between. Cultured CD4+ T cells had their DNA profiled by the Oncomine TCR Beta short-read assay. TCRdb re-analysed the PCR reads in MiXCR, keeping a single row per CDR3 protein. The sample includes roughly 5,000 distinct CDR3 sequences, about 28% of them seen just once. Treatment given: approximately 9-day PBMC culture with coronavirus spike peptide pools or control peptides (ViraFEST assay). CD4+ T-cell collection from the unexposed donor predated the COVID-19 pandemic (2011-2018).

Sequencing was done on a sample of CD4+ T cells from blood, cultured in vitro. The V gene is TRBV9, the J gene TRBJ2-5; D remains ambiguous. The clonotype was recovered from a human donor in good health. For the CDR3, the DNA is TGTGCCAGCAGCGTAGGAACTATCCGAGAGACCCAGTACTTC. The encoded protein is CASSVGTIRETQYF.